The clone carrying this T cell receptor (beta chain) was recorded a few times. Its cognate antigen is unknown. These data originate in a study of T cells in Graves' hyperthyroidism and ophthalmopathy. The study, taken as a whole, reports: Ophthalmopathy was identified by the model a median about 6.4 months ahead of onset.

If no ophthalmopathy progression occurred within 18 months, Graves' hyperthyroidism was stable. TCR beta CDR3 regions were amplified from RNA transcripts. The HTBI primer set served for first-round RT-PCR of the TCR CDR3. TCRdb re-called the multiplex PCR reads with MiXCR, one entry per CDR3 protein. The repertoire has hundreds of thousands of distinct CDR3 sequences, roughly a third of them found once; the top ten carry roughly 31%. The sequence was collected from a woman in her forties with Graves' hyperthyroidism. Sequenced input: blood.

The chain's CDR3 is CASGDSALAYEQYF. The CDR3 DNA is TGTGCCAGCGGAGACAGCGCCCTCGCTTACGAGCAGTACTTC. The genes are TRBV6-6 and TRBJ2-7, with a tentative D call TRBD1 (5 bases). Germline CDR1 reads MNHNY; CDR2 reads SVGAGI (reference sequence). The CDR3 covers 14 residues. Trimming removed 8 bases from V and 4 bases from J, with 18 bases in between.